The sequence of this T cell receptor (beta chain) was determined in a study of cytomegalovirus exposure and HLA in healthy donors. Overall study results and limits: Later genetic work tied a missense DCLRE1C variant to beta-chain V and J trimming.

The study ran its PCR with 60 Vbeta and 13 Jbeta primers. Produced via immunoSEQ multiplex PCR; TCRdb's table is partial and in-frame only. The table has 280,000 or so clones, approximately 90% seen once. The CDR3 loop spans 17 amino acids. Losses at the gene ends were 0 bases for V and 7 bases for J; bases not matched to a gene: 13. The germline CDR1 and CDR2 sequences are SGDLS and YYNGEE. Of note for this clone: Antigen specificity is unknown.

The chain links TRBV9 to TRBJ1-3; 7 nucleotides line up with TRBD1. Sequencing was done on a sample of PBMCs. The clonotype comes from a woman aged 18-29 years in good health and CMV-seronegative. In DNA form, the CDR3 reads TGTGCCAGCAGCGTAGACCTGGGACAGTTAAGCGGCAACACCATATATTTT. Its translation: CASSVDLGQLSGNTIYF.